This entry lists 4 T cell receptor beta chains sequenced from one sample in a study of OX40 agonist ivuxolimab in advanced cancers. Only in-frame clones appear in the TCRdb table, and some are missing; sequencing was by immunoSEQ multiplex PCR. This sample has approximately 77,000 clones; over 80% occur once, and the top ten carry 13% to 15%. Material: CD4+ or CD8+ T cells sorted from blood, obtained in a trial of the OX40 agonist ivuxolimab. The receptors stem from an adult with an advanced solid tumor such as melanoma, head and neck, liver or kidney cancer.

V gene TRBV28 combines with J gene TRBJ2-3; tentative D call: TRBD1 (5 bases). Germline-derived CDR1 and CDR2 are MDHEN and SYDVKM. The V and J ends lost 6 bases and 5 bases respectively, with 12 bases between them. The CDR3 consists of 13 residues. CDR3 protein: CASSLTQVDTQYF. The CDR3 region has the DNA TGTGCCAGCAGCTTAACACAGGTAGATACGCAGTATTTT.

The rearrangement uses TRBV4-3 and TRBJ2-1, with TRBD2 matching over 10 bases. The V gene's germline CDR1 is LGHNA and CDR2 YSLEER. This CDR3 has 16 amino acids. The V and J ends lost 0 bases and 6 bases, in that order; junction bases with no gene match: 5. CDR3 nucleotide sequence: TGCGCCAGCAGCCAAGACCCTAGCGGGAGTGTCAATGAGCAGTTCTTC. Translation gives CASSQDPSGSVNEQFF.

This clone was seen only a few times. The V call is TRBV19, the J call TRBJ1-5; no clear D gene. CDR3 size: 14 residues. CDR1 LNHDA and CDR2 SQIVND come from the germline V gene (reference sequence). The V end lost 3 bases, the J end lost 2 bases, and 8 bases lay between the germline ends. For the CDR3, the DNA is TGTGCCAGTAGTATCTGGCAGGGCAATCAGCCCCAGCATTTT. Amino acids: CASSIWQGNQPQHF.

The CDR3 reads CASSFSDRVIYEQYF. Written as DNA, the CDR3 is TGTGCCAGCAGCTTTTCCGACAGGGTAATCTACGAGCAGTACTTC. V and J are TRBV11-2 and TRBJ2-7, with 7 nucleotides matching TRBD1. The CDR3 has 15 residues. With V trimmed by 3 bases and J by 3 bases, 8 bases remained unmatched. Germline assignment: CDR1 SGHAT and CDR2 FQNNGV.